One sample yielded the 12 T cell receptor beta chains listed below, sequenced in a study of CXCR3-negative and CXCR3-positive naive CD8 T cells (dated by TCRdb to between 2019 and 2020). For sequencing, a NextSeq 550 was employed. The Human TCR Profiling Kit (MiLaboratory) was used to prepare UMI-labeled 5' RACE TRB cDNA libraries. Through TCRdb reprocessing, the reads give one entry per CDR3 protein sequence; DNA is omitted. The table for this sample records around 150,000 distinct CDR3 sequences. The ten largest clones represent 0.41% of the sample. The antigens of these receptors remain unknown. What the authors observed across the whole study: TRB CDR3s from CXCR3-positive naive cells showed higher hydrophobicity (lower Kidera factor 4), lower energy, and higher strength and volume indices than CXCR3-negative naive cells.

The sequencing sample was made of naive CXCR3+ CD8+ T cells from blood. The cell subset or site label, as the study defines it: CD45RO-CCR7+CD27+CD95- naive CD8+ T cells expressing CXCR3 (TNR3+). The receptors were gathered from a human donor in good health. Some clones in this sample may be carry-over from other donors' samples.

CDR3 protein: CASSYSTRGEETQYF. The chain couples TRBV6-5 to TRBJ2-5; TCRdb indicates TRBD1, and absent DNA this call remains unverified. CDR3 size: 15 residues. Germline-derived CDR1 and CDR2 are MNHEY and SVGAGI.

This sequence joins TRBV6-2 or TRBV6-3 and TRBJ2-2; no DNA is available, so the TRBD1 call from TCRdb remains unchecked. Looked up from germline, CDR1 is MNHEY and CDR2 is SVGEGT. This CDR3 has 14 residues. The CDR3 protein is CASGRTGGTGELFF.

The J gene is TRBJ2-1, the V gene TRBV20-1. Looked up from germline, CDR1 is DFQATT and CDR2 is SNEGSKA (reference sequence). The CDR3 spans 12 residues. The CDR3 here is CSARDLSDEQFF.

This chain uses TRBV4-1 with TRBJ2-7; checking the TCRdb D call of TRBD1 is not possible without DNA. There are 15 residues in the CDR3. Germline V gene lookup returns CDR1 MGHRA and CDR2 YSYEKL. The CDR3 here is CASSQFSGTDYEQYF.

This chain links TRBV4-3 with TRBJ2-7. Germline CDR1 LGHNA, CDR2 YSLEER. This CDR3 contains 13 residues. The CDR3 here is CASSQGETYEQYF.

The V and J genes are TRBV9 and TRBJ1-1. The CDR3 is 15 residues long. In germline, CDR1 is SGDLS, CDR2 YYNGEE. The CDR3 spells CASSVDGDSDTEAFF.

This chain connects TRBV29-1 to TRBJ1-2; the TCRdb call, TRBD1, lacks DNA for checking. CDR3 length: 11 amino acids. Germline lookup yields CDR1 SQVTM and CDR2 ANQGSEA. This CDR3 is CSVRIRGGYTF. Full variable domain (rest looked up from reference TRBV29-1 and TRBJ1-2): SAVISQKPSRDICQRGTSLTIQCQVDSQVTMMFWYRQQPGQSLTLIATANQGSEATYESGFVIDKFPISRPNLTFSTLTVSNMSPEDSSIYLCSVRIRGGYTFGSGTRLTVV.

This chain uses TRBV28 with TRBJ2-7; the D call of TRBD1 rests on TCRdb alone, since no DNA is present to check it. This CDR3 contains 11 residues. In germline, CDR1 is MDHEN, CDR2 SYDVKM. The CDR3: CASHDSYEQYF.

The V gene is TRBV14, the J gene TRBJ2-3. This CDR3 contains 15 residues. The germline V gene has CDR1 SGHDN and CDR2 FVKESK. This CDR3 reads CASSQDQLLRDTQYF.

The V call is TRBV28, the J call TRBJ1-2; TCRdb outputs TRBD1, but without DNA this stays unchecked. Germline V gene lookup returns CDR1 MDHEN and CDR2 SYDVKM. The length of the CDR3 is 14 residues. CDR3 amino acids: CASIRTGEFYGYTF.

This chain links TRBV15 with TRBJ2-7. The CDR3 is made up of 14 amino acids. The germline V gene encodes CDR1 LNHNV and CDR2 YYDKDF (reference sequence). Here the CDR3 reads CATSRDLGSELQYF.

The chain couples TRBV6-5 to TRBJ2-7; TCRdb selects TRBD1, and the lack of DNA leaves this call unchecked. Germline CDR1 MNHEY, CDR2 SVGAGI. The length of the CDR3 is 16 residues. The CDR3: CASSYIRTGGFDEQYF.